Below, 10 T cell receptor beta chains from the same sample are listed, as sequenced in a study of regulatory T cells in long-lasting Graves disease. Building the TCR beta libraries relied on iRepertoire HTBI primers, and CDR3 regions underwent Arm-PCR. TCRdb fed the multiplex PCR reads into MiXCR, producing one record per CDR3 protein. Of hundreds of thousands of distinct CDR3 sequences in the sample, around 20% were seen once. Time point reported: persistent/refractory GD, antithyroid drugs over 5 years with positive TRAb. PBMC RNA was the source of the TCR library. The sample consisted of peripheral blood mononuclear cells (PBMCs), taken when the disease was refractory, from a patient treated with antithyroid drugs. The receptors were sampled from a female donor with Graves disease.

The sample holds many counts of this clonotype. V is TRBV11-2 and J is TRBJ2-2; perhaps TRBD2 as D (6 bases). Trimming took off 8 bases at V and 1 base at J, with 17 bases between the two ends. Germline V gene lookup returns CDR1 SGHAT and CDR2 FQNNGV. This CDR3 is 16 amino acids long. The CDR3 coding sequence is TGTGCCAGCCGCCACATAGCGGAAGGGAACACCGGGGAGCTGTTTTTT. This sequence encodes CASRHIAEGNTGELFF.

A word on this clonotype: A much bigger clone sits one base away, suggesting this may be a read error. The chain carries TRBV6-1 and TRBJ2-2; 7 positions match TRBD1. This CDR3 is 14 amino acids long. CDR1 and CDR2 (germline): MNHNS, SASEGT. V lost 5 bases to trimming and J lost 5 bases; unmatched junction nucleotides: 5. CDR3 loop: CASSPSRGTGELFF. CDR3 DNA sequence: TGTGCCAGCAGTCCCAGCAGGGGGACCGGGGAGCTGTTTTTT.

The chain has TRBV20-1 and TRBJ2-5; D is possibly TRBD1 (6 bases). The V end was cut by 6 bases, the J end by 2 bases, with 16 bases between. The germline V gene encodes CDR1 DFQATT and CDR2 SNEGSKA (reference sequence). The CDR3 sequence is 14 residues long. The CDR3 nucleotides read TGCAGTGCACCAGACAGGAGGACGCAAGAGACCCAGTACTTC. Its translation: CSAPDRRTQETQYF.

This clonotype occurred a few times. The V and J genes are TRBV18 and TRBJ1-2, with 9 bases matching TRBD1. Germline lookup yields CDR1 KGHSH and CDR2 LQKENI. The length of the CDR3 is 16 residues. Losses at the gene ends were 0 bases for V and 2 bases for J; bases not matched to a gene: 4. CDR3 bases: TGTGCCAGCTCACCACCCTTAGGACAGGGGAACTATGGCTACACCTTC. It encodes CASSPPLGQGNYGYTF.

The gene calls are TRBV10-2 and TRBJ1-5; 10 bases agree with TRBD1. Germline CDR1 reads WSHSY; CDR2 reads SAAADI. The CDR3 is made up of 16 amino acids. The junction had 6 bases not matched to a gene; V was cut back by 5 bases and J by 2 bases. The CDR3 here is CASSKTGGWGNQPQHF. The DNA for the CDR3 is TGCGCCAGCAGTAAGACAGGGGGCTGGGGCAATCAGCCCCAGCATTTT.

On this clonotype: A much larger clone differs from this one at a single base, so this may be a read error. This sequence joins TRBV10-3 and TRBJ2-5; possibly TRBD1 for D (6 bases). Trimming left V 9 bases short and J 6 bases short, with 26 bases between. CDR3 size: 16 residues. The V gene's germline CDR1 is ENHRY and CDR2 SYGVKD. CDR3 nucleotide sequence: TGTGCCATTACCTGGAGACAGGACAGTACTCAAAAGACCCAGTACTTC. This encodes CAITWRQDSTQKTQYF.

This chain links TRBV4-1 with TRBJ1-1; D is perhaps TRBD1 (5 bases). The CDR3 covers 14 residues. The germline V gene has CDR1 MGHRA and CDR2 YSYEKL. V was pared by 2 bases and J by 4 bases, with 11 bases between. The CDR3 bases are TGCGCCAGCAGCCAACAGGGATGGGGCACTGAAGCTTTCTTT. Translation: CASSQQGWGTEAFF.

This clonotype appeared many times. V and J are TRBV12-5 and TRBJ2-7; 7 bases are shared with TRBD1. Trimming at V came to 7 bases and at J to 2 bases, leaving 8 bases not matched to a gene. This CDR3 has 14 residues. Per the germline V gene, CDR1 is LGHNT and CDR2 is FRNRAP. The CDR3 here is CASALGQRPYEQYF. The CDR3 nucleotides are TGTGCTAGTGCCCTGGGACAGAGACCCTACGAGCAGTACTTC.

Note on this clonotype: Just one base apart from a much larger clone, this may be a read error. This chain connects TRBV28 to TRBJ2-7; no clear D gene. Trimming shortened V by 8 bases and J by 9 bases, and 17 bases separated the two germline ends. Germline CDR1 and CDR2: MDHEN and SYDVKM. The CDR3 is 12 amino acids. The CDR3 loop is CASGLSSLAQYF. The CDR3 coding sequence is TGTGCCAGCGGTCTATCGAGTCTCGCGCAGTACTTC.

This clonotype was detected many times. The CDR3: CASSAAGYGYTF. CDR3 nucleotides: TGTGCCAGCAGTGCGGCAGGCTATGGCTACACCTTC. The genes are TRBV2 and TRBJ1-2; D remains ambiguous. Germline CDR1 is SNHLY and CDR2 is FYNNEI. The CDR3 contains 12 residues. Trimming stripped 4 bases from V and 4 bases from J, with 7 bases between.